This note documents a single T cell receptor beta chain sequence. Deletions cut 2 bases from V and 9 bases from J, with 11 bases between. Germline V lookup: CDR1 MNHEY, CDR2 SVGAGI. The CDR3 has 13 amino acids. The data originate from a study of blood T cell repertoires in COVID-19. Background on the study: T cells, B-cell-depleted T cells, or PBMCs supplied cDNA or gDNA.

Only in-frame clones appear in the TCRdb table, and some are missing; sequencing was by immunoSEQ multiplex PCR. The sample contains under 350,000 clones, 83% of which appear only once. The chain recombines TRBV6-5 with TRBJ2-1, with D perhaps matching TRBD1 (6 bases). This clonotype was obtained from a woman aged 45 to 65 who had recovered from COVID-19. Sequencing was carried out using peripheral blood. CDR3 residues: CASSYRRGGEQFF. The CDR3 DNA sequence: TGTGCCAGCAGTTACCGTAGAGGGGGTGAGCAGTTCTTC.